This T cell receptor (beta chain) came from a study of patients and donors after allogeneic stem cell transplantation. The CDR3 is 13 residues long. Germline assignment: CDR1 LGHNA and CDR2 YSLEER. With 0 bases removed from V and 3 bases from J, the gap between germline ends came to 5 bases. TCRdb fed the RT-PCR reads into MiXCR, producing one record per CDR3 protein. The top ten clones hold around 10% of a sample with about 230,000 distinct CDR3 sequences, over 12% of them seen once. V usage is TRBV4-3 and J usage is TRBJ1-2; D is undetermined. The receptor was derived from a human donor who was either an allogeneic HSCT recipient or a stem cell or donor lymphocyte infusion donor (not recorded which). It is not recorded whose cells these are; they may come from a transplant donor. Specimen: blood, either unsorted or a sorted T cell fraction (not recorded which). CDR3 in amino acids: CASSQDEDYGYTF. CDR3 in DNA: TGCGCCAGCAGCCAAGACGAGGACTATGGCTACACCTTC.